This T cell receptor (beta chain) was identified in a study of blood T cell repertoires in COVID-19. Study information: T cells, B-cell-depleted T cells, or PBMCs provided the cDNA or gDNA that served as material.

Profiled with immunoSEQ multiplex PCR; TCRdb holds only in-frame clones, not every one. The table shows roughly 300,000 clones, with 83% occurring only once. Trimming cost V 5 bases and J 6 bases; bases outside gene matches: 4. This CDR3 is 14 amino acids long. Germline assignment: CDR1 SGHTA and CDR2 FQGNSA. The rearrangement joins TRBV7-2 to TRBJ1-4; the match to TRBD1 covers 9 bases. This receptor was taken from a woman between 50 and 59 years old who had recovered from COVID-19. The sample was peripheral blood. CDR3 region: CASSLQGAHEKLFF. In DNA form, the CDR3 reads TGTGCCAGCAGCCTACAGGGGGCTCATGAAAAACTGTTTTTT.